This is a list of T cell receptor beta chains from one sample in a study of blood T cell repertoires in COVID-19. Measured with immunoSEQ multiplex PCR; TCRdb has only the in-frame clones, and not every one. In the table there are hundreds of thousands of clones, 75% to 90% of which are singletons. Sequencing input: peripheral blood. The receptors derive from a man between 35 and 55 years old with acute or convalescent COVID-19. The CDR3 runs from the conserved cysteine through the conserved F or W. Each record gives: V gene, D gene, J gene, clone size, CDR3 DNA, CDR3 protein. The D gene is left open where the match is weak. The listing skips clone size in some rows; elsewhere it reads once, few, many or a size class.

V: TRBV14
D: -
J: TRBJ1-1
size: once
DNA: TGTGCCAGCAGCCAAGCTTTGACTGAAGCTTTCTTT
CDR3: CASSQALTEAFF

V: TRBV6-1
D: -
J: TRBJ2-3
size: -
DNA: TGTGCCAGCAGTGAAGCGGAAATACTACTAGACACAGATACGCAGTATTTT
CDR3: CASSEAEILLDTDTQYF

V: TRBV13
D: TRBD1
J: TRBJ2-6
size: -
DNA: TGTGCCAGCAGGGGGGACAGCAGCTCTGGGGCCAACGTCCTGACTTTC
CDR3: CASRGDSSSGANVLTF

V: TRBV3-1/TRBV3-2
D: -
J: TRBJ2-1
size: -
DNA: TGTGCCAGCAGCCAAAGCGTCAATGAGCAGTTCTTC
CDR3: CASSQSVNEQFF

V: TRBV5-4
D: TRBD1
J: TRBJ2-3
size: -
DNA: TGTGCCAGCAGCCCTTACAGGGGGAGCACAGATACGCAGTATTTT
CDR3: CASSPYRGSTDTQYF

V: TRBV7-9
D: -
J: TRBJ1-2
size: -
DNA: TGTGCCGGGGGAGGAACCCACGAAAATTCTAACTATGGCTACACCTTC
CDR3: CAGGGTHENSNYGYTF

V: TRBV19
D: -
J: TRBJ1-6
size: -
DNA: TGTGCCAGTACAGGCGGGCAGGGGAAGGTTTCACCCCTCCACTTT
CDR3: CASTGGQGKVSPLHF

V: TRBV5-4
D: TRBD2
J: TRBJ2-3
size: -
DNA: TGTGCCAGCAGCTTTGGGGCTAGCGGGGGTTCAGATACGCAGTATTTT
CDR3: CASSFGASGGSDTQYF

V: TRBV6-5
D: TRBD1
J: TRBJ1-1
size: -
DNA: TGTGCCAGCGGCCGGGACAGGGGGCACACTGAAGCTTTCTTT
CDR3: CASGRDRGHTEAFF

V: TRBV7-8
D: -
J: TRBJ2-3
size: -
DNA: TGTGCCAGCAGCTCCCCTTACGGGGCAGATACGCAGTATTTT
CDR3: CASSSPYGADTQYF

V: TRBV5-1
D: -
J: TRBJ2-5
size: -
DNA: TGCGCCAGCAGCTTGACAGGGTCGGTTGAAGAGACCCAGTACTTC
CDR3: CASSLTGSVEETQYF

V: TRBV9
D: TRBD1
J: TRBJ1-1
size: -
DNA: TGTGCCAGCAGCGTAGGGAGCATCGACAGGGGAAGAACTGAAGCTTTCTTT
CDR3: CASSVGSIDRGRTEAFF

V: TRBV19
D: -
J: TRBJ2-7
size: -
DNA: TGTGCCAGTGGCCCTAGCGTCCCTCACGAGCAGTACTTC
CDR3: CASGPSVPHEQYF

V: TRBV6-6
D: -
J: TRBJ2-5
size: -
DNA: TGTGCCAGCAGTTACCACCGTCCGGGGCAAGAGACCCAGTACTTC
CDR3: CASSYHRPGQETQYF

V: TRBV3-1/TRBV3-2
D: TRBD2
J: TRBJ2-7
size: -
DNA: TGTGCCAGCAGCCTTGGACTAGCGGGAAGTAGTGAGCAGTACTTC
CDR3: CASSLGLAGSSEQYF

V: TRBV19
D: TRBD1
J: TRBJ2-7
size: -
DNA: TGTGCCAGTAGTCACGGGACAGTTTCACTCTACGAGCAGTACTTC
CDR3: CASSHGTVSLYEQYF

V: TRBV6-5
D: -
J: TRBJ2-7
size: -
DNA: TGTGCCAGCTGGGAACCGACAGGCTCCTACGAGCAGTACTTC
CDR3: CASWEPTGSYEQYF

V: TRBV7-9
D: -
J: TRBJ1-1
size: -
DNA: TGTGCCAGCAGCTTAGGGGCACCCTCTCAATCAGCTTTCTTT
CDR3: CASSLGAPSQSAFF

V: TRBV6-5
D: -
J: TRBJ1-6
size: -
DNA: TGTGCCAGCAGTTACTCCTGGGAGAGGCTGAATTCACCCCTCCACTTT
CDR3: CASSYSWERLNSPLHF

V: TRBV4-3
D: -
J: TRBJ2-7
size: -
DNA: TGCGCCAGCAGCCAAGGCCGAGCGAACGAGCAGTACTTC
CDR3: CASSQGRANEQYF

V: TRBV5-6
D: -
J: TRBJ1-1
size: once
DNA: TGTGCCAGCAGCTTGGCCGGTTTGGAAGCTTTCTTT
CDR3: CASSLAGLEAFF

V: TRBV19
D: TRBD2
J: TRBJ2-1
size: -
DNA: TGTGCCAGTAGTAAAATAGCGGGAGGACGGCATGAGCAGTTCTTC
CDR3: CASSKIAGGRHEQFF

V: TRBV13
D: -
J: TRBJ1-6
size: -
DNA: TGTGCCACCGAGGACAGATATAATTCACCCCTCCACTTT
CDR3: CATEDRYNSPLHF

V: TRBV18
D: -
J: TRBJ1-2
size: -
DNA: TGTGCCAGCTCACTCAACACCGCTAACTATGGCTACACCTTC
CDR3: CASSLNTANYGYTF

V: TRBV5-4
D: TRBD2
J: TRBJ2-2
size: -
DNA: TGTGCCAGCAGCTTTTTTAGCGGGATCGACACCGGGGAGCTGTTTTTT
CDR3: CASSFFSGIDTGELFF

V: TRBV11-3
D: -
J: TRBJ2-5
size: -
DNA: TGTGCCAGCAGCTTAGACAGTCAAGAGACCCAGTACTTC
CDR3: CASSLDSQETQYF

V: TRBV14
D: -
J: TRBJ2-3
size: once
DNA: TGTGTCATACGGGCGGCGGGTACAGATACGCAGTATTTT
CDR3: CVIRAAGTDTQYF

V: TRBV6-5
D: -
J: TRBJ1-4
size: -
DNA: TGTGCCAGCAGGCGGAAGGGGGAGACTAATGAAAAACTGTTTTTT
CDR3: CASRRKGETNEKLFF

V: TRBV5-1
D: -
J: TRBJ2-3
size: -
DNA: TGCGCCAGCAGCAGGCGCCCGGCTAGAAGTCCAGATACGCAGTATTTT
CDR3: CASSRRPARSPDTQYF

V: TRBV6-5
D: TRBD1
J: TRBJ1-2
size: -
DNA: TGTGCCAGCAGTTACTCGGACAGGGGATCAATCTATGGCTACACCTTC
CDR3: CASSYSDRGSIYGYTF

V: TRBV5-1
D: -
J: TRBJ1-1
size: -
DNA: TGCGCCAGCAGCTTTGGGGGCAGAAGCACTGAAGCTTTCTTT
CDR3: CASSFGGRSTEAFF

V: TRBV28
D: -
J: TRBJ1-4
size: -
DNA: TGTGCCAGCAAACAGGGTACCTCCAATGAAAAACTGTTTTTT
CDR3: CASKQGTSNEKLFF

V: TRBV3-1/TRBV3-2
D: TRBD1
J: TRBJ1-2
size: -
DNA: TGTGCCAGCAGCGAGGACAGGGGAAATGTGCTGCTCGGCTACACCTTC
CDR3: CASSEDRGNVLLGYTF

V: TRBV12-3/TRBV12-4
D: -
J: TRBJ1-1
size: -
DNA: TGTGCCAGCAGTTGGGGCGGCACTGAAGCTTTCTTT
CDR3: CASSWGGTEAFF

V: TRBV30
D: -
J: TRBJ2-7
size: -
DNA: TGTGCCTGGAGTGTCTACTACGAGCAGTACTTC
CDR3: CAWSVYYEQYF

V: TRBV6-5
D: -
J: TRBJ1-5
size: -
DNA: TGTGCCAGCAGTTTCGGAGGGGATAGCAATCAGCCCCAGCATTTT
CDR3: CASSFGGDSNQPQHF

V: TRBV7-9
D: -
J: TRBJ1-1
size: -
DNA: TGTGCCAGCAGCCTTAGGGCCAACAGGGCGAACACTGAAGCTTTCTTT
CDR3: CASSLRANRANTEAFF

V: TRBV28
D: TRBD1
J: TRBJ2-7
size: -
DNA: TGTGCCAGCAGCCCCGGGACAGGTTACGAGCAGTACTTC
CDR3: CASSPGTGYEQYF

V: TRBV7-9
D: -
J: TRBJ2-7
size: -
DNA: TGTGCCAGCAGTCAGAGTAGCGAGAGCTCCTACGAGCAGTACTTC
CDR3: CASSQSSESSYEQYF

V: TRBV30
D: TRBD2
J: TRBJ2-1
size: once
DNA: TGTGCCTCCGCTGGGCTAGCGGGGGGGCTAAATGAGCAGTTCTTC
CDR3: CASAGLAGGLNEQFF

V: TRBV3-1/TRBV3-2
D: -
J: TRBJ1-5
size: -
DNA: TGTGCCAGCAGCCAAGGCAGGGGGCCCCAGCATTTT
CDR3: CASSQGRGPQHF

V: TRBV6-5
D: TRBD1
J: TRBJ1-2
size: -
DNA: TGTGCCAGCAGCGACACTCCGGGACAGAGCTATGGCTACACCTTC
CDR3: CASSDTPGQSYGYTF

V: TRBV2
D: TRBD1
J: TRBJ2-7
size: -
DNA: TGTGCCACCGGGACAGGGATCTACGAGCAGTACTTC
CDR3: CATGTGIYEQYF

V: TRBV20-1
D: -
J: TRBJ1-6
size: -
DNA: TGCAGTGCTAGTTCTGGGGCGAGCTCCTATAATTCACCCCTCCACTTT
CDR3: CSASSGASSYNSPLHF

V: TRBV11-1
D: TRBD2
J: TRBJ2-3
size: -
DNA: TGTGCCAGCAGTCGCTCGGGACTACACACAGATACGCAGTATTTT
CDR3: CASSRSGLHTDTQYF

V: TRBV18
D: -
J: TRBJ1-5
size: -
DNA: TGTGCCAGCTCTTCAGGACAGTACAATCAGCCCCAGCATTTT
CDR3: CASSSGQYNQPQHF